The 5 T cell receptor beta chains in this list originate from one sample, sequenced in a study of T cells in Graves' hyperthyroidism and ophthalmopathy. TCR beta CDR3 regions were amplified from RNA. HTBI primers were the set used in a first-round RT-PCR of the TCR CDR3. TCRdb fed the multiplex PCR reads into MiXCR, producing one record per CDR3 protein. The sample includes a few hundred thousand distinct CDR3 sequences, about a sixth of them seen just once. Specimen: blood. Receptors originate from a woman aged 18-29 years with Graves' ophthalmopathy.

This clonotype came up a few times. The chain is built from TRBV6-2 or TRBV6-3 and TRBJ1-1; 9 nucleotides line up with TRBD1. Germline V gene lookup returns CDR1 MNHEY and CDR2 SVGEGT. The CDR3 sequence is 12 residues long. V shed 8 bases and J 5 bases; nucleotides not matched to a gene: 3. This CDR3 reads CASRDRETEAFF. The CDR3 coding sequence is TGTGCCAGCCGGGACAGGGAGACTGAAGCTTTCTTT.

Ten or more counts support this clonotype. The chain combines TRBV6-1 with TRBJ1-6; no firm D call. CDR3 length: 17 amino acids. CDR1 MNHNS and CDR2 SASEGT come from the germline V gene. V lost 2 bases and J lost 0, with 11 bases in between. For the CDR3, the DNA is TGTGCCAGCAGTGAACGTTGGGGAAACTCCTATAATTCACCCCTCCACTTT. This sequence encodes CASSERWGNSYNSPLHF.

This clonotype was seen at least ten times. The V call is TRBV7-8, the J call TRBJ1-1, with 12 bases fitting TRBD1. The CDR3 is made up of 16 amino acids. Per germline, CDR1 SGHVS and CDR2 FQNEAQ. The J segment lost 12 bases and the V segment lost 6 bases, leaving 17 bases of the junction unmatched. The CDR3 region is CASSQQSFGTGGRTFF. The CDR3 region has the DNA TGTGCCAGCAGTCAACAGAGCTTCGGGACAGGGGGCCGCACTTTCTTT.

CDR3 coding DNA: TGTGCCTGGAGTAGGGACGGATACTATGGCTACACCTTC. As protein: CAWSRDGYYGYTF. The gene calls are TRBV30 and TRBJ1-2; a possible D gene is TRBD1 (5 bases). This CDR3 is 13 amino acids long. Per germline, CDR1 GTSNPN and CDR2 SVGIG (reference sequence). V dropped 2 bases and J dropped 3 bases, with 10 bases sitting between them.

The V gene is TRBV6-5, the J gene TRBJ1-4; D ambiguous. Trimming took off 2 bases at V and 2 bases at J, with 6 bases between the two ends. The CDR3 sequence is 14 residues long. From germline, CDR1 is MNHEY and CDR2 SVGAGI. CDR3: CASSYGATNEKLFF. The DNA of the CDR3 is TGTGCCAGCAGTTACGGTGCGACTAATGAAAAACTGTTTTTT.